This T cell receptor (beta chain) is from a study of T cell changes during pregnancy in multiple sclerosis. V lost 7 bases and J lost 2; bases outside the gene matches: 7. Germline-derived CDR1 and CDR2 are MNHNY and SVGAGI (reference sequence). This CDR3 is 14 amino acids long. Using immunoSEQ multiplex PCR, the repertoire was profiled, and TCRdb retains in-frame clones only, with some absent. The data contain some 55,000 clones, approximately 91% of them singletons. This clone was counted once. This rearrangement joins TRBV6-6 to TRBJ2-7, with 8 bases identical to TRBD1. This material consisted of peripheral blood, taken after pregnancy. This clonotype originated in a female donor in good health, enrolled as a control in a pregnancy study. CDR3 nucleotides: TGTGCCAGCACACCCGACAGGGGCACCTACGAGCAGTACTTC. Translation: CASTPDRGTYEQYF.